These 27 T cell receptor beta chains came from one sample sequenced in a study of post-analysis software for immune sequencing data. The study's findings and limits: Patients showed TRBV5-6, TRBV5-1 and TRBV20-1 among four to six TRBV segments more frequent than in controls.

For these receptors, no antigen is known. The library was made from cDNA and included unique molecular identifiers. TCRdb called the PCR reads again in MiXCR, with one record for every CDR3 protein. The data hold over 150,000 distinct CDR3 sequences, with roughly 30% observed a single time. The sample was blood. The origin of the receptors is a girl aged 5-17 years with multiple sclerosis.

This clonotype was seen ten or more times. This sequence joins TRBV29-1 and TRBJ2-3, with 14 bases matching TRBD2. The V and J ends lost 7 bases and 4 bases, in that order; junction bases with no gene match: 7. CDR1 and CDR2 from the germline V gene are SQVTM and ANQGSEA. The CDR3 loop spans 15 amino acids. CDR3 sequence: CSAPGLAGAADTQYF. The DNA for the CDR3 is TGCAGCGCCCCGGGACTAGCGGGAGCGGCAGATACGCAGTATTTT.

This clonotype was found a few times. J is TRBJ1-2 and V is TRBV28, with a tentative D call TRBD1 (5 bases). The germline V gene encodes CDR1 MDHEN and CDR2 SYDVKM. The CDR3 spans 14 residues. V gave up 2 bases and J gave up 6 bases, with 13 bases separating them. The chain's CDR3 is CASSLGGPIDGYTF. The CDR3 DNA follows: TGTGCCAGCAGTTTAGGGGGACCTATAGATGGCTACACCTTC.

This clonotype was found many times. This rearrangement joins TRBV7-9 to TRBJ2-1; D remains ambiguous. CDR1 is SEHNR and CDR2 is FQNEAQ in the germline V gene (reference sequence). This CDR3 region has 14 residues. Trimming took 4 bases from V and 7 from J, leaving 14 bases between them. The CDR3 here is CASSSGWAANEQFF. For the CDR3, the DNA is TGTGCCAGCAGCTCCGGTTGGGCGGCTAATGAGCAGTTCTTC.

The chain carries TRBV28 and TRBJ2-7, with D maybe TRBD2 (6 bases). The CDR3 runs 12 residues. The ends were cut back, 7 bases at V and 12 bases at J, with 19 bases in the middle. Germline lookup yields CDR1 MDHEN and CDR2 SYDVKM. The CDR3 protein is CASKLLGGPLYF. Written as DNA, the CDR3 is TGTGCCAGCAAACTACTGGGGGGTCCGTTGTACTTC.

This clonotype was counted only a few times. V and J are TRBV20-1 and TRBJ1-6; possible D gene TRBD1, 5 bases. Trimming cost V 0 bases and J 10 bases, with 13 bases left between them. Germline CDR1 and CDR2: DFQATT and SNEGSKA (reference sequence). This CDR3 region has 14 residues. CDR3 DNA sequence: TGCAGTGCTAGAGATTCCCAGGGAGGATCACCCCTCCACTTT. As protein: CSARDSQGGSPLHF.

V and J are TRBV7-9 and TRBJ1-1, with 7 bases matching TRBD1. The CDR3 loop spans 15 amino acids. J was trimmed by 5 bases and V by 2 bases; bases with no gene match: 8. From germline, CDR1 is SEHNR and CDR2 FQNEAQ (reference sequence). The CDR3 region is CASSLRQGGGTEAFF. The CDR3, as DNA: TGTGCCAGCAGCTTAAGACAGGGAGGGGGAACTGAAGCTTTCTTT.

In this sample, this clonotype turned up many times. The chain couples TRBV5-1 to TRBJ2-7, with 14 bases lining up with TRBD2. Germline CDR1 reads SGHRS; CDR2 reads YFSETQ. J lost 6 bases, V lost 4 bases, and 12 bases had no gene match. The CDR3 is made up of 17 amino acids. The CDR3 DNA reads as TGCGCCAGCAGCCCGAAGAGTGGGACTAGCGGGAGTGGCGAGCAGTACTTC. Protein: CASSPKSGTSGSGEQYF.

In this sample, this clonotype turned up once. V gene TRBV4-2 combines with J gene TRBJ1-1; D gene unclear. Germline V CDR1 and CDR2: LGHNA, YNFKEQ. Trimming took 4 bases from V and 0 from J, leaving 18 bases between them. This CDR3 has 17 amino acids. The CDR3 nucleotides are TGTGCCAGCAGCCCCGCGCGAACGGGAGGGCTGAACACTGAAGCTTTCTTT. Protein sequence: CASSPARTGGLNTEAFF.

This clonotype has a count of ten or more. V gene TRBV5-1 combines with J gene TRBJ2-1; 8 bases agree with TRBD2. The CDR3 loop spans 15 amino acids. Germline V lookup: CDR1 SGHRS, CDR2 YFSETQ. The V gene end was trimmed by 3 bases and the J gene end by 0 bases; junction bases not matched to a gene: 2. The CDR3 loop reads CASSWSGSSYNEQFF. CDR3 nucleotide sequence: TGCGCCAGCAGCTGGAGCGGGAGCTCCTACAATGAGCAGTTCTTC.

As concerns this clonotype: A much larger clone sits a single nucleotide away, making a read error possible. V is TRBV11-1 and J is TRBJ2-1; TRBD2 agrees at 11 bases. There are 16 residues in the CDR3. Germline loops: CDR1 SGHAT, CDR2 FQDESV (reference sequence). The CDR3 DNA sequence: TGTGCCTGCAGCTGGCGACTAGCGGGGACCTACAATGAGCAGTTCTTC. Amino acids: CACSWRLAGTYNEQFF.

The CDR3: CASTPSVLTGGYTF. The CDR3 DNA reads TGTGCCAGCACCCCTTCGGTCCTTACGGGGGGCTACACCTTC. The rearrangement links TRBV27 to TRBJ1-2; D ambiguous. This CDR3 is 14 amino acids long. Germline CDR1 MNHEY, CDR2 SMNVEV (reference sequence). Trimming removed 7 bases from V and 8 bases from J, with 20 bases in between.

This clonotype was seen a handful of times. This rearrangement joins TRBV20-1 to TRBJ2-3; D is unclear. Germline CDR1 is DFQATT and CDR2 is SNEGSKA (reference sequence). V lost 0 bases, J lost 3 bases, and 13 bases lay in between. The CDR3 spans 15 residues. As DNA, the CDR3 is TGCAGTGCTAGAGATCGTGGGTGGTATACAGATACGCAGTATTTT. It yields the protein CSARDRGWYTDTQYF.

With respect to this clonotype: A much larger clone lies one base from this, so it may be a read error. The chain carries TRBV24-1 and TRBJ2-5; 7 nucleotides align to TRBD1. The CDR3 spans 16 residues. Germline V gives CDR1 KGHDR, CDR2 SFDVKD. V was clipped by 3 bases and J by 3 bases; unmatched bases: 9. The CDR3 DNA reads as TGTGCCACCAGTGATCCAGCCGGACAGGCAGAAGAGACCCAGTACTTC. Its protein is CATSDPAGQAEETQYF.

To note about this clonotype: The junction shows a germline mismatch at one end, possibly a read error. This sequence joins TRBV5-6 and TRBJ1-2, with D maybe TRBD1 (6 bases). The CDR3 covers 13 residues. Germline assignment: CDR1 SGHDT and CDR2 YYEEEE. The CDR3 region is CTSSWGQSGGYTF. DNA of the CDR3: TGTACCAGCAGCTGGGGACAATCTGGTGGCTACACCTTC.

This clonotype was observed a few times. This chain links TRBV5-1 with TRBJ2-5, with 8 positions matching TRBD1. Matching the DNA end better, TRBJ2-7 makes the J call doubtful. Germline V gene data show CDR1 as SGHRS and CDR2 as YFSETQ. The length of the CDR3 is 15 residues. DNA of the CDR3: TGCGCCAGCAGCGGAAGCCACGGGACAGGCCCCGAGCAGTACTTC. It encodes CASSGSHGTGPEQYF.

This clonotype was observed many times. CDR3 protein: CASINTAGSDTQYF. The CDR3 DNA reads as TGCGCCAGCATTAATACTGCCGGTTCAGATACGCAGTATTTT. The V and J genes are TRBV5-1 and TRBJ2-3; D remains unclear. V gave up 6 bases and J gave up 4 bases, with 15 bases separating them. Looked up from germline, CDR1 is SGHRS and CDR2 is YFSETQ. The CDR3 covers 14 residues.

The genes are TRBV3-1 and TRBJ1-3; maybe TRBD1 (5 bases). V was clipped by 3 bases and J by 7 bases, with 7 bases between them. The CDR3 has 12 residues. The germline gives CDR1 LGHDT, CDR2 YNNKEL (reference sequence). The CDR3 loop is CASSQGRNTIYF. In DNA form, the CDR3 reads TGTGCCAGCAGCCAGGGACGGAACACCATATATTTT.

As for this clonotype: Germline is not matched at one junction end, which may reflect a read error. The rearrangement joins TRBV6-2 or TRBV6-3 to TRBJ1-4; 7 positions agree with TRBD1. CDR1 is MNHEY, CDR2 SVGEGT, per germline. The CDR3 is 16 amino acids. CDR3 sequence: CASSSEGQVENEKRFF. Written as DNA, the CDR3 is TGTGCCAGCAGTTCCGAAGGACAGGTAGAAAATGAAAAACGGTTTTTT.

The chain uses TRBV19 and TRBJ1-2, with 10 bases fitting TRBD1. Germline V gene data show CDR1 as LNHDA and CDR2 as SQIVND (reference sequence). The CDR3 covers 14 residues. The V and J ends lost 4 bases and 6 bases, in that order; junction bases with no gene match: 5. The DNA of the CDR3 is TGTGCCAGTAGTAAGTCCGGGACAGGGGATGGCTACACCTTC. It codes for CASSKSGTGDGYTF.

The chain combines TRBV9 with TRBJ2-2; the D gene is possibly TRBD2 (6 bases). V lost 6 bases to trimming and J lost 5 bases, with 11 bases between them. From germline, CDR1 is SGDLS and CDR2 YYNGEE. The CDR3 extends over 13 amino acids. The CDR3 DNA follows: TGTGCCAGCAACCCTGGAGGGACCGGGGAGCTGTTTTTT. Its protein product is CASNPGGTGELFF. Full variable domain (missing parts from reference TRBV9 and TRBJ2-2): DSGVTQTPKHLITATGQRVTLRCSPRSGDLSVYWYQQSLDQGLQFLIQYYNGEERAKGNILERFSAQQFPDLHSELNLSSLELGDSALYFCASNPGGTGELFFGEGSRLTVL.

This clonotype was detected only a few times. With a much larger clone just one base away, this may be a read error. CDR3 bases: TGTGCCATCAGTGCACAAGGGGCCGCTGAGCAGTACTTC. Encoded protein: CAISAQGAAEQYF. The rearrangement uses TRBV10-3 and TRBJ2-7; tentatively, D is TRBD1 (5 bases). Trimming removed 4 bases from V and 7 bases from J, with 14 bases in between. This CDR3 has 13 amino acids. Germline-derived CDR1 and CDR2 are ENHRY and SYGVKD.

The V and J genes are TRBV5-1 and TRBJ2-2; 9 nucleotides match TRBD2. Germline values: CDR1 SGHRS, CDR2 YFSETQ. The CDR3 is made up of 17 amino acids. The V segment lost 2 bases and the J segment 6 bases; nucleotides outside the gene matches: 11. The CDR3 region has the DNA TGCGCCAGCAGCTTACATGCGGGAGGGCCAGCTTCCGGGGAGCTGTTTTTT. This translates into CASSLHAGGPASGELFF.

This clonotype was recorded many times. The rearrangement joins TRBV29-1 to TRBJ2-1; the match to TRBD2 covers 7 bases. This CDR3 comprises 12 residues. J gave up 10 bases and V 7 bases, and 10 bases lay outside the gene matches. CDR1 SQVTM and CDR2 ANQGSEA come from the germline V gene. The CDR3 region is CSGLHRDYEQFF. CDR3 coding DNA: TGCAGCGGATTACACCGGGACTACGAGCAGTTCTTC.

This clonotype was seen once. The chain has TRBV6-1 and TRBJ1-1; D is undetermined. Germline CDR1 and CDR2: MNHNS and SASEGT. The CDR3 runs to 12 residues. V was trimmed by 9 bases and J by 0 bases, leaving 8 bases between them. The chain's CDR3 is CASLDVNTEAFF. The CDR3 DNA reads TGTGCCAGTTTGGATGTGAACACTGAAGCTTTCTTT.

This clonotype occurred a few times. CDR3 sequence reads: CASSPNEGTPLHF. The CDR3 bases are TGTGCCAGCAGCCCTAATGAGGGGACACCCCTCCACTTT. The chain recombines TRBV7-6 with TRBJ1-6; D is perhaps TRBD1 (5 bases). V lost 5 bases, J lost 11 bases, and 13 bases lay in between. The CDR3 extends over 13 amino acids. The germline V gene has CDR1 SGHVS and CDR2 FNYEAQ.

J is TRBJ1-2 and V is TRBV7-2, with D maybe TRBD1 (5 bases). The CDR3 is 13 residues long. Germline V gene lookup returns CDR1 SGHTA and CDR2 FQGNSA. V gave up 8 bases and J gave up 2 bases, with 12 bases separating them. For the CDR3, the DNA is TGTGCCAGCTTACCGACAGCCAACTATGGCTACACCTTC. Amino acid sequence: CASLPTANYGYTF.

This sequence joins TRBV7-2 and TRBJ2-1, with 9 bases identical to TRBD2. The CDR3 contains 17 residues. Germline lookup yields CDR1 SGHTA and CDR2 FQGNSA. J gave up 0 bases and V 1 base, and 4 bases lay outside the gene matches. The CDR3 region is CASSLVPSGVSYNEQFF. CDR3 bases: TGTGCCAGCAGCTTAGTCCCTAGCGGGGTCTCCTACAATGAGCAGTTCTTC.